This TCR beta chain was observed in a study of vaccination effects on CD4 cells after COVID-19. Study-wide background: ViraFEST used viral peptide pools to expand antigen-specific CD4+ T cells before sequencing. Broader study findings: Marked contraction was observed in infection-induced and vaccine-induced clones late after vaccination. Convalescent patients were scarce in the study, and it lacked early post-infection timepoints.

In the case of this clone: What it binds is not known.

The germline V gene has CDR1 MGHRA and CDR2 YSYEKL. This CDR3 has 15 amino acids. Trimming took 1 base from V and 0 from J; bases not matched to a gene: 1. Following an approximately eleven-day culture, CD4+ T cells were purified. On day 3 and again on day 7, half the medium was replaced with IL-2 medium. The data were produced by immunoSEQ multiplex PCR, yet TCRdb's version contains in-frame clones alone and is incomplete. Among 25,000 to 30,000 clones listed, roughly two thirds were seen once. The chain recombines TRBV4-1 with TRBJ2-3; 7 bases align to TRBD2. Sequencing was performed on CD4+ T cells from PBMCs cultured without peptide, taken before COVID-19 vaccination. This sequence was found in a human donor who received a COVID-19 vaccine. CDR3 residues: CASSQGSGSTDTQYF. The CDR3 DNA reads TGCGCCAGCAGCCAAGGTAGCGGGAGCACAGATACGCAGTATTTT.